Below are 6 T cell receptor beta chains sequenced from a single sample in a study of Graves' ophthalmopathy and Graves' hyperthyroidism. Amplified TCR beta CDR3 regions were obtained using RNA transcripts as template. Second-round multiplex PCR came after first-round RT-PCR with HTBI primers. Via MiXCR, TCRdb re-called the multiplex PCR reads, giving one row per CDR3 protein. The sample shows 650,000 to 900,000 distinct CDR3 sequences, 40% of them seen only once. Sequenced: peripheral blood. These TCRs come from an adult man with Graves' ophthalmopathy.

There are a few counts of this clonotype. V usage is TRBV7-9 and J usage is TRBJ2-7; D perhaps matches TRBD2 (6 bases). Trimming cost V 5 bases and J 3 bases, with 14 bases left between them. The CDR3 consists of 14 residues. Germline CDR1 is SEHNR and CDR2 is FQNEAQ (reference sequence). CDR3 nucleotides: TGTGCCAGCAGCGAGCGCGCCGGGAGCTACGAGCAGTACTTC. Translation gives CASSERAGSYEQYF.

In this sample, this clonotype turned up many times. The chain combines TRBV19 with TRBJ1-1, with a tentative D call TRBD1 (6 bases). The CDR3 loop spans 10 amino acids. Germline CDR1 is LNHDA and CDR2 is SQIVND (reference sequence). Deletions cut 6 bases from V and 11 bases from J, with 10 bases between. The CDR3 loop is CASSDTGAFF. CDR3 coding DNA: TGTGCCAGTAGCGATACAGGGGCTTTCTTT.

The rearrangement uses TRBV5-1 and TRBJ2-7, with D perhaps given as TRBD1 or TRBD2 (5 bases each). CDR3 size: 13 residues. V shed 3 bases and J shed 4 bases, with 11 bases lying between them. Germline V gene data show CDR1 as SGHRS and CDR2 as YFSETQ. CDR3 DNA: TGCGCCAGCAGCTCCGGGACCCTATACGAGCAGTACTTC. Its protein product is CASSSGTLYEQYF.

The V and J genes are TRBV29-1 and TRBJ1-4; 8 bases are shared with TRBD1. Germline V gene sequence: CDR1 SQVTM, CDR2 ANQGSEA. V dropped 6 bases and J dropped 0; count of bases not matched to a gene: 9. This CDR3 comprises 16 residues. CDR3 in amino acids: CSVRPGQDATNEKLFF. The CDR3 coding sequence is TGCAGCGTCCGTCCGGGACAGGACGCAACTAATGAAAAACTGTTTTTT.

This clonotype came up a few times. J is TRBJ1-2 and V is TRBV25-1; 8 bases match TRBD1. J lost 6 bases, V lost 5 bases, and 11 bases had no gene match. The CDR3 has 15 residues. The V gene's germline CDR1 is MGHDK and CDR2 SYGVNS. CDR3 DNA: TGTGCCAGCAGTTTGCTCAGGGGGCTCGGCGATGGCTACACCTTC. Amino acid sequence: CASSLLRGLGDGYTF.

The chain joins TRBV7-9 to TRBJ1-3; D is ambiguous. V was shortened by 1 base and J by 5 bases, with 6 bases between the two germline ends. This CDR3 contains 13 residues. CDR1 is SEHNR, CDR2 FQNEAQ, per germline (reference sequence). This CDR3 is CASSLERRNTIYF. CDR3 nucleotides: TGTGCCAGCAGCTTAGAACGGAGAAACACCATATATTTT.